This T cell receptor (beta chain) is from a study of OX40 agonist ivuxolimab in advanced cancers. The repertoire was sequenced with immunoSEQ multiplex PCR; TCRdb's copy has only in-frame clones and lacks some. The top ten clones hold about 15% of a sample with 35,000 to 50,000 clones, approximately 86% of them seen once. With 4 bases removed from V and 4 bases from J, the gap between germline ends came to 6 bases. CDR1 SGHTS and CDR2 YDEGEE come from the germline V gene. The CDR3 spans 12 residues. The V gene is TRBV5-8, the J gene TRBJ2-1; D unresolved. This clonotype originated in an adult with an advanced solid tumor such as melanoma, head and neck, liver or kidney cancer. Sequencing was performed on CD4+ or CD8+ T cells sorted from blood, taken in a trial of the OX40 agonist ivuxolimab. CDR3 nucleotide sequence: TGTGCCAGCAGCCCAAGGTACAATGAGCAGTTCTTC. As protein: CASSPRYNEQFF. The whole variable domain, filled in from reference TRBV5-8 and TRBJ2-1, reads EAGVTQSPTHLIKTRGQQATLRCSPISGHTSVYWYQQALGLGLQFLLWYDEGEERNRGNFPPRFSGRQFPNYSSELNVNALELEDSALYLCASSPRYNEQFFGPGTRLTVL.